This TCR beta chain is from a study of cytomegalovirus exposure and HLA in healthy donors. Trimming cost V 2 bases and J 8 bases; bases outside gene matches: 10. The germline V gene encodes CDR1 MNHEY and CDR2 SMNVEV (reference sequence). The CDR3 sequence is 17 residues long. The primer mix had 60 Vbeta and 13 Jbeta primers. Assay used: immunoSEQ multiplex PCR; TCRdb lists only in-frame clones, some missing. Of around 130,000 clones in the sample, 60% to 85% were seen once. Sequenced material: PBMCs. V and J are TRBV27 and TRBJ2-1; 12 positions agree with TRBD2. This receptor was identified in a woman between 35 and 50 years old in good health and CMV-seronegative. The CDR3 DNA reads TGTGCCAGCAGTTTACTGTCTAGCGGGGGGGCCTGGGATGAGCAGTTCTTC. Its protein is CASSLLSSGGAWDEQFF.